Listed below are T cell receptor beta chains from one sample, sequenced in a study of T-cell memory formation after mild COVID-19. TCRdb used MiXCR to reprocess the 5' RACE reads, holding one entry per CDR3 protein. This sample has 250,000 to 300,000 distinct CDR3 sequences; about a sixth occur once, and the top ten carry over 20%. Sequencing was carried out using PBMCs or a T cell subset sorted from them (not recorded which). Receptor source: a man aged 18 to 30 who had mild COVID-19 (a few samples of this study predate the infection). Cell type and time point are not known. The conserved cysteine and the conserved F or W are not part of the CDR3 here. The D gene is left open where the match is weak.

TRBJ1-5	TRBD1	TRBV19	ASRDSGFQPQH
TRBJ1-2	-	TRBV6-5	ASSYQEAGGYT
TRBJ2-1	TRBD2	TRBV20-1	SARVGLAFYNEQF
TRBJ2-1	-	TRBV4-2	ASSQEEGSAGEQF
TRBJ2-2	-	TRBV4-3	ASSLGYPNTGELF
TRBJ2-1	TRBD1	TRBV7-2	ASSLAQGAYNEQF
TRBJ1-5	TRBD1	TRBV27	ASSSRIDRAEH
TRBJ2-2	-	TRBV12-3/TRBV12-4	ASGGNAGELF
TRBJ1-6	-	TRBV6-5	ASSYSIPIAANSPLH
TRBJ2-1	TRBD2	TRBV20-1	SAHRTSGGTYNEQF
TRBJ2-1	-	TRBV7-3	ASSLTFQETEQF
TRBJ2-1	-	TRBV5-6	ASSPGLASSYNEQF
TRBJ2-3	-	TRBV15	ATSRRPTDTQY
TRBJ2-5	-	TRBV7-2	ASSFISQETQY
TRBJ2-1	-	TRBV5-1	ASSEGFDNEQF
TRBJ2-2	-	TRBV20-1	SARGGQGQNTGELF
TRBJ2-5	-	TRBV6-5	ASSYYGGGETQY
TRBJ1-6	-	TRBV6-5	ATRTDYNSPLH
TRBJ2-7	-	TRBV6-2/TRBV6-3	ASRPDRRYEQY
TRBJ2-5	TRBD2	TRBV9	ASSSTPSGGGETQY
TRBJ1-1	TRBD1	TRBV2	ASRDRQNTEAF
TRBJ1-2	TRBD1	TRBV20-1	SASTWDSFYGYT
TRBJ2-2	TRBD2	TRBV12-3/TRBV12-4	ASSLRLAGVGELF
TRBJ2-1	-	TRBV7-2	ASSSQEAVEQF
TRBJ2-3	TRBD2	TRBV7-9	ASSLSGGGSDTQY
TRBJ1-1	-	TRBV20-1	SARGPGRAEAF
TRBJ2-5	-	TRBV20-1	SARDQSETQY
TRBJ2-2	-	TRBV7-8	ASSGRWQENTGELF
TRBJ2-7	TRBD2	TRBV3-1	ASSLQGSGVGEQY
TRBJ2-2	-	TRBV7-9	ASSADGGELF
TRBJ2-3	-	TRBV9	ASSVKPATDTQY
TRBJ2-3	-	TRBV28	ASQRTATLDTQY
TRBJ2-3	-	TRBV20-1	SAKRWDGDTDTQY
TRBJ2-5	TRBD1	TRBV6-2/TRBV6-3	ASSTYRGQETQY
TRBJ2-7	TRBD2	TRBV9	ASSVSSGGSYEQY
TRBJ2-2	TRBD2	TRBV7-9	ASLSRTRRTGELF